These 30 T cell receptor beta chains originate from one sample sequenced in a study of Tregs in tolerant kidney transplant recipients. Generated by immunoSEQ multiplex PCR, the TCRdb table keeps only in-frame clones and is missing some. The listing contains approximately 35,000 clones. The input for sequencing was CD8+ T cells from blood, taken before the transplant. All receptors derive from a human donor who received a combined kidney and bone marrow transplant.

Remarks on this clone: The CDR3 end lies 3 residues beyond the end of the read and is filled in from the germline J gene. The chain combines TRBV29-1 with TRBJ2-7, with a tentative D call TRBD1 (6 bases). The V end lost 7 bases, the J end lost 3 bases, and 13 bases lay between the germline ends. Per germline, CDR1 SQVTM and CDR2 ANQGSEA. This CDR3 is 12 amino acids long. Partial CDR3 DNA: TGCAGCGCCTTGCTGGACAGCTACGAG. Protein sequence: CSALLDSYE. The entire CDR3 protein reads CSALLDSYEQYF.

On this clone itself: Read coverage stops 3 residues before the CDR3 terminus; the germline J gene supplies the remainder. The chain joins TRBV20-1 to TRBJ1-1, with TRBD1 identical over 7 bases. From germline, CDR1 is DFQATT and CDR2 SNEGSKA (reference sequence). V lost 3 bases and J lost 4; bases outside the gene matches: 5. CDR3 length equals 13 residues. The covered CDR3 bases are TGCAGTGCTAGGGAAGACAGGGCCACTGAA. This codes for CSAREDRATE. The complete CDR3 protein is CSAREDRATEAFF.

To note about this clone: The read is 3 residues too short to cover the CDR3 end, so that end is filled in from the germline J gene. The rearrangement uses TRBV19 and TRBJ1-1, with D possibly TRBD1 on 6 matching bases. The CDR3 is 14 residues long. Germline assignment: CDR1 LNHDA and CDR2 SQIVND (reference sequence). Trimming cost V 5 bases and J 4 bases, with 14 bases left between them. CDR3 sequence reads: CASSLQGKGTEAFF. The sequenced part of the CDR3 DNA is TGTGCCAGTAGTTTACAGGGTAAGGGCACTGAA.

To note about this clone: The CDR3 end falls 3 residues outside the read, so it is completed with the germline J gene. The rearrangement links TRBV19 to TRBJ2-7; D is possibly TRBD2 (7 bases). Looked up from germline, CDR1 is LNHDA and CDR2 is SQIVND (reference sequence). The V and J ends lost 3 bases and 4 bases respectively, with 13 bases between them. The CDR3 runs to 14 residues. Partial CDR3 DNA: TGTGCCAGTAGTATCTCGGGGGGCGAATACGAG. Amino acid sequence: CASSISGGEYE. The CDR3 reads in full as CASSISGGEYEQYF. Full variable domain (rest looked up from reference TRBV19 and TRBJ2-7): DGGITQSPKYLFRKEGQNVTLSCEQNLNHDAMYWYRQDPGQGLRLIYYSQIVNDFQKGDIAEGYSVSREKKESFPLTVTSAQKNPTAFYLCASSISGGEYEQYFGPGTRLTVT.

Details on this clone: The read comes to an end 3 residues before the CDR3 does, leaving the germline J gene to fill in the end. The gene calls are TRBV11-3 and TRBJ2-2; 7 bases are a match to TRBD2. The CDR3 runs to 15 residues. Germline CDR1 SGHNT, CDR2 YENEEA. Unmatched junction bases numbered 0, after V lost 1 base and J lost 1 base. The CDR3 bases that were read are TGTGCCAGCAGCTTAGCGGGGGGGAACACCGGGGAG. Its protein product is CASSLAGGNTGE. The entire CDR3 is CASSLAGGNTGELFF.

Partial CDR3 DNA: TGCAGCGTTGAGGCGACAGGGTACTATGGC. Its protein product is CSVEATGYYG. The full CDR3 reads CSVEATGYYGYTF. The chain couples TRBV29-1 to TRBJ1-2; 7 bases map to TRBD1. The read ends 3 residues early relative to the CDR3; the germline J gene fills the gap. Germline trimming cut 3 bases from V and 3 bases from J; bases unmatched to any gene: 4. CDR3 length: 13 amino acids. The germline V gene has CDR1 SQVTM and CDR2 ANQGSEA. The full variable domain, in which reference TRBV29-1 and TRBJ1-2 provide the parts outside the CDR3, is SAVISQKPSRDICQRGTSLTIQCQVDSQVTMMFWYRQQPGQSLTLIATANQGSEATYESGFVIDKFPISRPNLTFSTLTVSNMSPEDSSIYLCSVEATGYYGYTFGSGTRLTVV.

Turning to this clone: The read ends 3 residues before the CDR3 terminus; that terminus is restored from the germline J gene. The chain couples TRBV19 to TRBJ2-7; D may be TRBD1 (7 bases). Trimming removed 5 bases at V and 6 bases at J, with 14 bases between. The CDR3 length is 13 residues. Germline CDR1 is LNHDA and CDR2 is SQIVND (reference sequence). CDR3 protein: CASSGGTAAEQYF. The covered CDR3 bases are TGTGCCAGTAGTGGGGGGACAGCGGCCGAG.

Regarding this clone: The CDR3 goes on 3 residues after the read ends, and that part is filled in from the germline J gene. The chain couples TRBV6-2 or TRBV6-3 to TRBJ2-1, with TRBD2 identical over 9 bases. J lost 5 bases, V lost 2 bases, and 7 bases had no gene match. The CDR3 totals 16 residues. Germline CDR1 is MNHEY and CDR2 is SVGEGT. The CDR3 sequence: CASSYGRLAVNNEQFF. CDR3 DNA, as far as it was read: TGTGCCAGCAGTTACGGGAGACTAGCGGTAAACAATGAG.

As for this clone: The read halts 3 residues ahead of the CDR3 end, with the missing end drawn from the germline J gene. The chain has TRBV19 and TRBJ1-1; tentative D call: TRBD1 (6 bases). The CDR3 consists of 15 residues. V was clipped by 5 bases and J by 4 bases, with 17 bases between them. CDR1 is LNHDA, CDR2 SQIVND, per germline (reference sequence). The CDR3 sequence: CASSFTGSAGTEAFF. Partial CDR3 DNA: TGTGCCAGTAGTTTCACAGGGTCCGCCGGCACTGAA.

A note on this clone: The CDR3 end falls 3 residues outside the read, so it is completed with the germline J gene. The chain employs TRBV6-1 and TRBJ2-7; maybe TRBD1 (5 bases). Germline V gives CDR1 MNHNS, CDR2 SASEGT. Trimming stripped 1 base from V and 2 bases from J, with 12 bases between. The CDR3 covers 15 residues. CDR3 sequence reads: CASSEGSGAPYEQYF. CDR3 DNA (partial): TGTGCCAGCAGTGAAGGATCTGGGGCCCCCTACGAG.

Concerning this clone itself: Sequencing ends 3 residues short of the CDR3 end; the germline J gene provides the rest. The chain couples TRBV19 to TRBJ2-1; weak D call: TRBD2 (6 bases). Trimming removed 3 bases from V and 4 bases from J, with 7 bases in between. The V gene's germline CDR1 is LNHDA and CDR2 SQIVND (reference sequence). This CDR3 has 13 residues. This CDR3 reads CASSIGGYNEQFF. The CDR3 bases that were read are TGTGCCAGTAGTATTGGAGGGTACAATGAG.

Details on this clone: The read gets to within 3 residues of the CDR3 end, and the germline J gene fills in the rest. The V and J genes are TRBV2 and TRBJ2-4; 7 bases map to TRBD1. The CDR3 is made up of 11 amino acids. CDR1 SNHLY and CDR2 FYNNEI come from the germline V gene. The part of the CDR3 DNA that was read is TGTGCCAGCAGTGGAGGGACAGAT. As protein: CASSGGTD. The whole CDR3 protein is CASSGGTDQYF.

About this clone: Coverage ceases 3 residues before the CDR3 finishes, and the germline J gene fills in the end. V is TRBV5-5 and J is TRBJ1-1; 10 bases are a match to TRBD1. The CDR3 contains 14 residues. Germline assignment: CDR1 SGHKS and CDR2 YYEKEE (reference sequence). The CDR3 is CASSSSTGGVEAFF. The CDR3 DNA, read in part, is TGTGCCAGCAGCTCGTCGACAGGGGGCGTGGAA.

The CDR3 here is CASKGVYEQYF. CDR3 DNA, as far as it was read: TGTGCCAGCAAGGGGGTCTACGAG. This chain joins TRBV19 and TRBJ2-7, with D possibly being TRBD1 (6 bases). The read terminates 3 residues ahead of where the CDR3 ends, so the germline J gene completes it. The CDR3 covers 11 residues. The germline V and J ends were trimmed by 9 bases and 3 bases, with 9 bases remaining between them. The germline gives CDR1 LNHDA, CDR2 SQIVND (reference sequence).

Turning to this clone: The read is 3 residues too short to cover the CDR3 end, so that end is filled in from the germline J gene. The J gene is TRBJ2-2, the V gene TRBV7-7; 7 nucleotides match TRBD1. CDR1 is SSHAT and CDR2 is FNYEAQ in the germline V gene (reference sequence). This CDR3 contains 15 residues. The trim removed 5 bases at V and 4 bases at J, leaving 7 bases unmatched. This CDR3 is CASSHPRQGTGELFF. CDR3 bases read: TGTGCCAGCAGCCACCCGCGACAGGGCACCGGGGAG.

As regards this clone: The CDR3 is cut off 3 residues early in the read; its end comes from the germline J gene. This chain links TRBV13 with TRBJ1-6; TRBD1 matches at 8 bases. After removal of 5 bases from V and 6 bases from J, the junction contained 9 bases not matched to a gene. This CDR3 region has 16 residues. CDR1 PRHDT and CDR2 FYEKMQ come from the germline V gene (reference sequence). The sequenced part of the CDR3 DNA is TGTGCCAGCAGCCAAACCCCGGGACAGGTTAATTCACCC. Amino acid sequence: CASSQTPGQVNSP. The whole CDR3 protein is CASSQTPGQVNSPLHF.

For this clone: The read terminates 3 residues before the CDR3 end, so the remaining end is supplied by the germline J gene. This chain links TRBV29-1 with TRBJ2-3; 9 nucleotides line up with TRBD1. The CDR3 length is 13 residues. V lost 6 bases to trimming and J lost 4 bases; unmatched junction nucleotides: 5. The germline gives CDR1 SQVTM, CDR2 ANQGSEA. The DNA read from the CDR3 is TGCAGCGTCGGGACAGGGATCTCAGATACG. This sequence encodes CSVGTGISDT. The whole CDR3 sequence is CSVGTGISDTQYF.

In the case of this clone: The DNA ends 3 residues before the CDR3 does, and the rest of the CDR3 is filled in from the germline J gene. This chain uses TRBV7-9 with TRBJ2-5, with 10 bases aligning to TRBD1. Germline V gene sequence: CDR1 SEHNR, CDR2 FQNEAQ (reference sequence). The CDR3 has 14 amino acids. Trimming at V came to 4 bases and at J to 5 bases, leaving 4 bases not matched to a gene. Incomplete CDR3 DNA: TGTGCCAGCAGCTCGACAGGGGGCGATGAGACC. Translated: CASSSTGGDET. The entire CDR3 reads CASSSTGGDETQYF.

On this clone itself: Read sequence stops 3 residues before the CDR3 end, and the germline J gene provides the missing end. This chain connects TRBV2 to TRBJ2-1; D unclear. The CDR3 length is 15 residues. Germline CDR1 and CDR2: SNHLY and FYNNEI. With 4 bases removed from V and 7 bases from J, the gap between germline ends came to 17 bases. This CDR3 reads CASSVGLDSGNEQFF. CDR3 DNA (partial): TGTGCCAGCAGTGTAGGTTTAGACTCCGGGAATGAG.

Comment on this clone: The read ends 3 residues early relative to the CDR3; the germline J gene fills the gap. This rearrangement joins TRBV2 to TRBJ2-1, with 8 bases matching TRBD1. This CDR3 has 14 residues. V trimming: 5 bases; J trimming: 9 bases; junction bases outside the gene matches: 9. CDR1 is SNHLY and CDR2 is FYNNEI in the germline V gene. The CDR3 spells CASSLTGQAPEQFF. CDR3 DNA, as far as it was read: TGTGCCAGCAGTCTTACGGGACAGGCCCCTGAG. Based on the CDR3 plus reference TRBV2 and TRBJ2-1, the full variable domain is EPEVTQTPSHQVTQMGQEVILRCVPISNHLYFYWYRQILGQKVEFLVSFYNNEISEKSEIFDDQFSVERPDGSNFTLKIRSTKLEDSAMYFCASSLTGQAPEQFFGPGTRLTVL.

With respect to this clone: Sequencing ends 3 residues short of the CDR3 end; the germline J gene provides the rest. The rearrangement joins TRBV7-6 to TRBJ1-1, with TRBD1 as a possible D gene (5 bases). The length of the CDR3 is 15 residues. With 5 bases removed from V and 4 bases from J, the gap between germline ends came to 17 bases. CDR1 and CDR2 (germline): SGHVS, FNYEAQ. Incomplete CDR3 DNA: TGTGCCAGCAGCCTCCACATCAGCGGGGGCACTGAA. The encoded protein is CASSLHISGGTE. The full CDR3 is CASSLHISGGTEAFF.

Worth noting for this clone: The read terminates 3 residues ahead of where the CDR3 ends, so the germline J gene completes it. The V gene is TRBV20-1, the J gene TRBJ1-5, with no clear D. Germline CDR1 and CDR2: DFQATT and SNEGSKA (reference sequence). V was pared by 4 bases and J by 2 bases, with 12 bases between. This CDR3 is built from 14 residues. The CDR3 loop is CSAIFGGGNQPQHF. The CDR3 bases that were read are TGCAGTGCTATTTTCGGCGGAGGCAATCAGCCC.

To note about this clone: The DNA ends 3 residues before the CDR3 does, and the rest of the CDR3 is filled in from the germline J gene. This chain uses TRBV7-6 with TRBJ2-3; D not resolved. Per germline, CDR1 SGHVS and CDR2 FNYEAQ. There are 16 residues in the CDR3. V lost 0 bases and J lost 2, with 12 bases in between. CDR3 protein: CASSLASVVSTDTQYF. The part of the CDR3 DNA that was read is TGTGCCAGCAGCTTAGCGTCGGTTGTGTCCACAGATACG.

Concerning this clone itself: Sequencing ends 3 residues short of the CDR3 end; the germline J gene provides the rest. The chain is built from TRBV7-9 and TRBJ2-7; D gene ambiguous. The CDR3 consists of 13 residues. Germline V gives CDR1 SEHNR, CDR2 FQNEAQ (reference sequence). V dropped 7 bases and J dropped 5 bases, with 15 bases sitting between them. CDR3 bases read: TGTGCCAGCATGGATGTCTACTACAACGAG. As protein: CASMDVYYNE. The whole CDR3 protein reads CASMDVYYNEQYF.

On this clone: The sequenced fragment ends 3 residues before the CDR3 boundary, so the rest is inferred from the germline J gene. This rearrangement joins TRBV13 to TRBJ1-1; no firm D call. From germline, CDR1 is PRHDT and CDR2 FYEKMQ (reference sequence). The CDR3 is made up of 14 amino acids. V dropped 1 base and J dropped 3 bases, with 9 bases sitting between them. The part of the CDR3 DNA that was read is TGTGCCAGCAGCTTAGCCGGGGAGGACACTGAA. Amino acid sequence: CASSLAGEDTE. The full CDR3 protein reads CASSLAGEDTEAFF.

Concerning this clone: The read ends 3 residues early relative to the CDR3; the germline J gene fills the gap. The V gene is TRBV5-1, the J gene TRBJ2-2; the D is unclear. Trimming shortened V by 6 bases and J by 4 bases, and 4 bases separated the two germline ends. The length of the CDR3 is 11 residues. Germline V gene data show CDR1 as SGHRS and CDR2 as YFSETQ. CDR3 in amino acids: CASTLTGELFF. CDR3 DNA, as far as it was read: TGCGCCAGCACCCTCACCGGGGAG.

Remarks on this clone: Read coverage stops 3 residues before the CDR3 terminus; the germline J gene supplies the remainder. The gene calls are TRBV7-9 and TRBJ2-7; no firm D call. The CDR3 spans 12 residues. V lost 5 bases, J lost 4 bases, and 9 bases lay in between. Germline CDR1 and CDR2: SEHNR and FQNEAQ (reference sequence). The part of the CDR3 DNA that was read is TGTGCCAGCAGCCCTGGGCCATACGAG. It yields the protein CASSPGPYE. The entire CDR3 protein is CASSPGPYEQYF.

With respect to this clone: The sequence runs out 3 residues before the end of the CDR3; the remainder is reconstructed from the germline J gene. This chain connects TRBV14 to TRBJ2-5, with no clear D. Trimming pared 0 bases from V and 4 bases from J, leaving 6 bases between. CDR1 is SGHDN and CDR2 is FVKESK in the germline V gene. There are 13 residues in the CDR3. The CDR3 region is CASSQDPLETQYF. The covered CDR3 bases are TGTGCCAGCAGCCAAGACCCCTTAGAGACC.

Comments on this clone: From the germline J gene comes the end of the CDR3, since the read stops 3 residues before it. V usage is TRBV19 and J usage is TRBJ1-1; maybe TRBD1 (5 bases). The CDR3 is 15 amino acids. Germline values: CDR1 LNHDA, CDR2 SQIVND (reference sequence). Trimming took off 3 bases at V and 4 bases at J, with 15 bases between the two ends. The sequenced part of the CDR3 DNA is TGTGCCAGTAGTATTAGCGTGGTGGGGGGCACTGAA. As protein: CASSISVVGGTE. In full, the CDR3 reads CASSISVVGGTEAFF.

Note on this clone: The sequenced fragment ends 3 residues before the CDR3 boundary, so the rest is inferred from the germline J gene. The gene calls are TRBV2 and TRBJ2-3, with D perhaps matching TRBD1 (6 bases). The germline gives CDR1 SNHLY, CDR2 FYNNEI. There are 16 residues in the CDR3. V lost 4 bases to trimming and J lost 0 bases, with 14 bases between them. The covered CDR3 bases are TGTGCCAGCAGTGGGAGTAGGACAGAAAGCACAGATACG. Encoded protein: CASSGSRTESTDT. Given in full, the CDR3 is CASSGSRTESTDTQYF.